These 5 T cell receptor beta chains were sequenced from one sample in a study of shared clonotypes between healthy human individuals. Measured with immunoSEQ multiplex PCR; TCRdb has only the in-frame clones, and not every one. The sample yields hundreds of thousands of clones, roughly 80% seen once. The sample comprised PBMCs. These receptors all come from a woman in her 40s in good health. Some clones in this sample may be carry-over from other donors' samples.

The CDR3 nucleotides read TGTGCCAGCAGCTTGGGCCCTAGCGGGCGCTTAGCCAAAAACATTCAGTACTTC. Translating it yields CASSLGPSGRLAKNIQYF. This chain connects TRBV5-4 to TRBJ2-4, with 8 bases that match TRBD2. The ends lost 0 bases at V and 0 bases at J; junction bases unmatched: 8. The CDR3 has 18 residues. CDR1 SGHNT and CDR2 YYREEE come from the germline V gene (reference sequence).

This chain joins TRBV7-6 and TRBJ2-7, with 9 positions matching TRBD2. The germline gives CDR1 SGHVS, CDR2 FNYEAQ. The CDR3 consists of 16 residues. V was clipped by 4 bases and J by 5 bases; unmatched bases: 12. In DNA form, the CDR3 reads TGTGCCAGCAGCTCCGGTAGCGGGAGATTCATAAACGAGCAGTACTTC. Residues: CASSSGSGRFINEQYF.

The chain uses TRBV29-1 and TRBJ1-1; possible D gene TRBD1, 5 bases. CDR1 and CDR2 (germline): SQVTM, ANQGSEA. The CDR3 runs 11 residues. CDR3 region: CSGGWSTEAFF. The CDR3 DNA reads as TGCAGTGGGGGGTGGAGCACTGAAGCTTTCTTT.

The V and J genes are TRBV14 and TRBJ2-7, with 8 bases lining up with TRBD2. Germline CDR1 and CDR2: SGHDN and FVKESK. V lost 4 bases to trimming and J lost 3 bases; unmatched junction nucleotides: 5. The CDR3 consists of 14 residues. CDR3 in amino acids: CASSRAGEYYEQYF. CDR3 coding DNA: TGTGCCAGCAGCCGAGCGGGGGAATACTACGAGCAGTACTTC.

With respect to this clone: This may come from a read error, since a much larger clone is one base off. This chain joins TRBV5-6 and TRBJ2-2; a possible D gene is TRBD1 (8 bases). V dropped 0 bases and J dropped 4 bases, with 16 bases sitting between them. Per germline, CDR1 SGHDT and CDR2 YYEEEE. There are 17 residues in the CDR3. The CDR3 nucleotides are TGTGCCAGCAGCTTGGCCGGGGGGCAGGGGGCCACCGGGGAGCTGTTTTTT. Its translation: CASSLAGGQGATGELFF.